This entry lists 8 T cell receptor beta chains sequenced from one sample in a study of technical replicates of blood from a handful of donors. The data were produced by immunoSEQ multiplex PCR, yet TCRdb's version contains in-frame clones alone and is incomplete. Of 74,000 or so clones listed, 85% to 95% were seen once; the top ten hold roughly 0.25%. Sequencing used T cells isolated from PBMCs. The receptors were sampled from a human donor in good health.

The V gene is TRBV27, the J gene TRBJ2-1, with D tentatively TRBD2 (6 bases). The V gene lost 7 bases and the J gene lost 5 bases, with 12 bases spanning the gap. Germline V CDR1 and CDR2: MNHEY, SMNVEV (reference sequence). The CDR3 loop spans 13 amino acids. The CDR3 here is CASKSGLHNEQFF. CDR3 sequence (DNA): TGTGCCAGCAAGTCGGGACTTCACAATGAGCAGTTCTTC.

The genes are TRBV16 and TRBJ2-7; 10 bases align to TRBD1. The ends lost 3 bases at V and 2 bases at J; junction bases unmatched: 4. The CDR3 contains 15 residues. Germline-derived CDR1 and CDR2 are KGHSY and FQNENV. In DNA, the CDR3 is TGTGCCAGCAGCCAGATGGACAGGGGGACCTACGAGCAGTACTTC. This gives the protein CASSQMDRGTYEQYF.

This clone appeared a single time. CDR3 protein: CASSIRQGQPGNTIYF. For the CDR3, the DNA is TGTGCCAGTAGTATACGACAGGGCCAGCCTGGAAACACCATATATTTT. The V gene is TRBV19, the J gene TRBJ1-3, with 7 bases fitting TRBD1. V lost 2 bases to trimming and J lost 2 bases; unmatched junction nucleotides: 6. The CDR3 is made up of 16 amino acids. Germline V CDR1 and CDR2: LNHDA, SQIVND (reference sequence). Full variable domain (outside the CDR3, taken from reference TRBV19 and TRBJ1-3): DGGITQSPKYLFRKEGQNVTLSCEQNLNHDAMYWYRQDPGQGLRLIYYSQIVNDFQKGDIAEGYSVSREKKESFPLTVTSAQKNPTAFYLCASSIRQGQPGNTIYFGEGSWLTVV.

The CDR3 sequence is CASSYHYGYTF. In nucleotides, the CDR3 is TGCGCCAGCAGCTACCACTATGGCTACACCTTC. This chain connects TRBV10-1 to TRBJ1-2; D not resolved. Germline CDR1 WNHNN, CDR2 SYGVQD (reference sequence). The V end was cut by 6 bases, the J end by 3 bases, with 5 bases between. CDR3 length: 11 residues.

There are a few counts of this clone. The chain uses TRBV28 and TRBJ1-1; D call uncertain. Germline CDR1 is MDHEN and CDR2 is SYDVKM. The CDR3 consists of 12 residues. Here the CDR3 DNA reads TGTGCAACCCGGGGTATGAACACTGAAGCTTTCTTT. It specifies CATRGMNTEAFF. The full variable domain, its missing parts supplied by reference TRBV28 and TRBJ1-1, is DVKVTQSSRYLVKRTGEKVFLECVQDMDHENMFWYRQDPGLGLRLIYFSYDVKMKEKGDIPEGYSVSREKKERFSLILESASTNQTSMYLCATRGMNTEAFFGQGTRLTVV.

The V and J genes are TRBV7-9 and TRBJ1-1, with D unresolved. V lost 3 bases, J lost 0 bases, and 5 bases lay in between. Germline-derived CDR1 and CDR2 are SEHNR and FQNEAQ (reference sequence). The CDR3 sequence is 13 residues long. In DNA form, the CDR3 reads TGTGCCAGCAGCTTGCAGATGAACACTGAAGCTTTCTTT. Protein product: CASSLQMNTEAFF.

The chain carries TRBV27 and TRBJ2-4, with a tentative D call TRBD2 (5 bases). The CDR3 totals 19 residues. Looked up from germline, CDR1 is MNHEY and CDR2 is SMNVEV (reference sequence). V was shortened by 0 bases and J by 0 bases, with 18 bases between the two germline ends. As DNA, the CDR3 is TGTGCCAGCAGTTTATCGGCTTTCGGGAAACATCTAGCCAAAAACATTCAGTACTTC. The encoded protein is CASSLSAFGKHLAKNIQYF.

CDR3 residues: CASSLTGSYEQYF. In nucleotides, the CDR3 is TGTGCCAGCAGTTTGACAGGGTCCTACGAGCAGTACTTC. This chain connects TRBV27 to TRBJ2-7; 7 bases agree with TRBD1. Germline loops: CDR1 MNHEY, CDR2 SMNVEV (reference sequence). This CDR3 contains 13 residues. V was clipped by 3 bases and J by 1 base; unmatched bases: 0.